This section outlines one TCR beta chain sequence together with its context. Trimming stripped 8 bases from V and 2 bases from J, with 11 bases between. Germline values: CDR1 MRHNA, CDR2 SNTAGT. CDR3 length: 13 residues. The PCR was carried out with 60 Vbeta primers and 13 Jbeta primers. The method was immunoSEQ multiplex PCR; TCRdb's version includes in-frame clones alone and lacks a portion of them. The data show 150,000 or so clones, with 80% to 90% seen just once and approximately 5% held by the top ten. This entry comes from a study of cytomegalovirus exposure and HLA in healthy donors. The receptor was isolated from a woman aged 18-29 years in good health and CMV-seropositive. V and J are TRBV6-4 and TRBJ2-3; D is undetermined. Input material: PBMCs. This CDR3 reads CASSLEVTDTQYF. Here the CDR3 DNA reads TGTGCCAGCTCCCTTGAGGTCACAGATACGCAGTATTTT.